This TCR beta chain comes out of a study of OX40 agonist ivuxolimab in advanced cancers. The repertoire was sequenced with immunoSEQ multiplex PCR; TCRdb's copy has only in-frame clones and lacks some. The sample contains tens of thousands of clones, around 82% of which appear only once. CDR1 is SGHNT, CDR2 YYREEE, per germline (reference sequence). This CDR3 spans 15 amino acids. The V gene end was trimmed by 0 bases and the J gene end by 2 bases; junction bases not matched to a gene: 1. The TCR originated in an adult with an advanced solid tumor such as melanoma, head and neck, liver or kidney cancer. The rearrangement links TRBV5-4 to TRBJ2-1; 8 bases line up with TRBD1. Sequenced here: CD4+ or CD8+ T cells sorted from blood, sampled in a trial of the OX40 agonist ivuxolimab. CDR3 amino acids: CASSLDRGTYNEQFF. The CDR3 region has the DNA TGTGCCAGCAGCTTGGACAGGGGGACCTACAATGAGCAGTTCTTC.